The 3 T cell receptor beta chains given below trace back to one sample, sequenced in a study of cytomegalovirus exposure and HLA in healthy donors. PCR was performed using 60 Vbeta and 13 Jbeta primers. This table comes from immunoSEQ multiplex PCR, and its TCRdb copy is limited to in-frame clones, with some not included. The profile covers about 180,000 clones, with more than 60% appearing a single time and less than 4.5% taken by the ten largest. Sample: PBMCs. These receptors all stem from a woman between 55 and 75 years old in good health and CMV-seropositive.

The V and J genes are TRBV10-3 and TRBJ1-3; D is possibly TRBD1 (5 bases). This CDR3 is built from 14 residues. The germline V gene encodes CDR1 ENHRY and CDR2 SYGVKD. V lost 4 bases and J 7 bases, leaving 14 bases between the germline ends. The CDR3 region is CAISGSGRVNTIYF. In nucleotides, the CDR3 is TGTGCCATCAGTGGGTCAGGGAGAGTCAACACCATATATTTT.

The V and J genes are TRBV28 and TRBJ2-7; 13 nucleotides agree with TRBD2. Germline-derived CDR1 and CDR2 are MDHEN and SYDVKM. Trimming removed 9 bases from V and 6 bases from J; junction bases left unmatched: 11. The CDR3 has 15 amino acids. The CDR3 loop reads CASHTSGRALGEQYF. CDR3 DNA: TGTGCCAGTCACACTAGCGGGAGGGCCTTAGGCGAGCAGTACTTC. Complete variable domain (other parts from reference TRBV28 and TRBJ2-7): DVKVTQSSRYLVKRTGEKVFLECVQDMDHENMFWYRQDPGLGLRLIYFSYDVKMKEKGDIPEGYSVSREKKERFSLILESASTNQTSMYLCASHTSGRALGEQYFGPGTRLTVT.

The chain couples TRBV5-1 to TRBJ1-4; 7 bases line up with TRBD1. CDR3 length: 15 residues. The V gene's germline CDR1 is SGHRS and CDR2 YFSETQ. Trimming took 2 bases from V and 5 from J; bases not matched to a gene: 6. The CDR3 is CASSLSGTANEKLFF. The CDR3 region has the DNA TGCGCCAGCAGCTTATCTGGGACAGCAAATGAAAAACTGTTTTTT.